The clone carrying this T cell receptor (beta chain) was seen only once. The CDR3 spans 14 residues. V was clipped by 6 bases and J by 6 bases, with 15 bases between them. Germline V gene data show CDR1 as MNHEY and CDR2 as SMNVEV (reference sequence). The data originate from a study of blood T cell repertoires in COVID-19. Assay used: immunoSEQ multiplex PCR; TCRdb lists only in-frame clones, some missing. This sample has about 120,000 clones; over 75% occur once, and the top ten carry 2.5%. Material: peripheral blood. This sequence was found in a man aged 50-59 years with acute or convalescent COVID-19. This rearrangement joins TRBV27 to TRBJ1-5; a possible D gene is TRBD1 (6 bases). The CDR3 sequence is CASSRGGALQPQHF. The CDR3 DNA follows: TGTGCCAGCAGCCGAGGGGGGGCGCTTCAGCCCCAGCATTTT.